Listed here are 10 T cell receptor beta chains from one sample, sequenced in a study of glioma-infiltrating T cells after dendritic cell vaccination. Generated by immunoSEQ multiplex PCR, the TCRdb table keeps only in-frame clones and is missing some. The table shows fewer than 40,000 clones, with roughly nine tenths occurring only once. This specimen was blood, taken before dendritic cell vaccination. The origin of the receptors is a human donor with glioblastoma.

With respect to this clone: The identical CDR3 is also encoded by other nucleotide sequences in the sample. The CDR3 here is CASSQVRDSPLHF. CDR3 in DNA: TGTGCCAGCAGCCAAGTCAGGGATTCACCCCTCCACTTT. The rearrangement joins TRBV4-2 to TRBJ1-6; possibly TRBD1 for D (5 bases). In germline, CDR1 is LGHNA, CDR2 YNFKEQ. Deletions cut 1 base from V and 8 bases from J, with 6 bases between. The length of the CDR3 is 13 residues.

This chain links TRBV7-9 with TRBJ2-7; no clear D gene. V shed 0 bases and J shed 4 bases, with 10 bases lying between them. Germline V gene lookup returns CDR1 SEHNR and CDR2 FQNEAQ (reference sequence). This CDR3 contains 14 residues. CDR3 amino acids: CASSLAVSLYEQYF. As DNA, the CDR3 is TGTGCCAGCAGCTTAGCCGTTTCCTTGTACGAGCAGTACTTC.

The rearrangement uses TRBV19 and TRBJ2-7, with 7 bases fitting TRBD1. CDR1 and CDR2 from the germline V gene are LNHDA and SQIVND (reference sequence). V shed 4 bases and J 2 bases; nucleotides not matched to a gene: 5. The CDR3 extends over 14 amino acids. CDR3 loop: CASSTGQRAYEQYF. The DNA for the CDR3 is TGTGCCAGTAGTACGGGACAGCGCGCCTACGAGCAGTACTTC. The full variable domain, in which reference TRBV19 and TRBJ2-7 provide the parts outside the CDR3, is DGGITQSPKYLFRKEGQNVTLSCEQNLNHDAMYWYRQDPGQGLRLIYYSQIVNDFQKGDIAEGYSVSREKKESFPLTVTSAQKNPTAFYLCASSTGQRAYEQYFGPGTRLTVT.

Here the CDR3 reads CASSLEGDSIQHF. Here the CDR3 DNA reads TGCGCCAGCAGCTTGGAGGGGGACAGTATCCAGCATTTT. The V and J genes are TRBV5-1 and TRBJ1-5, with 7 nucleotides matching TRBD1. The CDR3 runs 13 residues. The V segment lost 0 bases and the J segment 12 bases; nucleotides outside the gene matches: 6. The germline V gene has CDR1 SGHRS and CDR2 YFSETQ.

This chain joins TRBV7-2 and TRBJ1-4; unclear D gene. Per germline, CDR1 SGHTA and CDR2 FQGNSA. V was pared by 1 base and J by 2 bases, with 8 bases between. This CDR3 spans 15 amino acids. Here the CDR3 reads CASSLVGETNEKLFF. CDR3 DNA: TGTGCCAGCAGCTTAGTGGGAGAGACTAATGAAAAACTGTTTTTT.

The chain uses TRBV5-6 and TRBJ1-6; unclear D gene. Trimming left V 4 bases short and J 0 bases short, with 8 bases between. Germline V CDR1 and CDR2: SGHDT, YYEEEE. CDR3 size: 15 residues. CDR3 nucleotide sequence: TGTGCCAGCAGCCTAATAAACTCCTATAATTCACCCCTCCACTTT. It is translated as CASSLINSYNSPLHF.

The J gene is TRBJ1-2, the V gene TRBV19; TRBD1 might be the D (6 bases). V was pared by 4 bases and J by 7 bases, with 16 bases between. The V gene's germline CDR1 is LNHDA and CDR2 SQIVND (reference sequence). The CDR3 has 14 amino acids. The CDR3 sequence: CASSKGEGRRGYTF. The CDR3 coding sequence is TGTGCCAGTAGTAAGGGGGAAGGAAGACGTGGCTACACCTTC.

In nucleotides, the CDR3 is TGCGCCAGCAGCCCCACGCCAGGGGTCACTGAAGCTTTCTTT. As protein: CASSPTPGVTEAFF. J is TRBJ1-1 and V is TRBV5-1, with D possibly TRBD1 on 6 matching bases. Looked up from germline, CDR1 is SGHRS and CDR2 is YFSETQ. The CDR3 spans 14 residues. Trimming cost V 4 bases and J 4 bases, with 14 bases left between them.

V and J are TRBV5-4 and TRBJ2-1; 8 nucleotides agree with TRBD1. Trimming removed 4 bases from V and 10 bases from J; junction bases left unmatched: 13. The CDR3 consists of 15 residues. CDR1 is SGHNT and CDR2 is YYREEE in the germline V gene (reference sequence). CDR3 sequence: CASSMGTGTSREQFF. The CDR3 DNA reads as TGTGCCAGCAGCATGGGGACAGGAACCTCCAGGGAGCAGTTCTTC.

This chain links TRBV5-6 with TRBJ1-1; D not certain. There are 14 residues in the CDR3. Germline V CDR1 and CDR2: SGHDT, YYEEEE. V gave up 1 base and J gave up 2 bases, with 9 bases separating them. In DNA form, the CDR3 reads TGTGCCAGCAGCTTGAAGCTGCCAAACACTGAAGCTTTCTTT. This gives the protein CASSLKLPNTEAFF.